This T cell receptor beta chain was recovered during a study of blood T cell repertoires in COVID-19 (dated by TCRdb to 2019 to 2021). Study-level background: The collaborator samples originated in the United States, Italy and Spain and spanned the acute and convalescent phases of COVID-19. The prospective study material was composed of cDNA or gDNA derived from T cells, B-cell-depleted T cells, or PBMCs. Deeply sampled blood TCRbeta repertoires from subjects exposed to, actively infected with, or recovered from COVID-19 were included in the dataset. The repertoires were released in a freely available public database intended as a resource for research on the immune response to SARS-CoV-2. The samples were drawn from two sources: the first 160 participants of the ongoing ImmuneRACE study, and 950 to 1,500 subjects contributed by 6 global collaborators. A de-identified subject ID, COVID-19 status, age in years and sex were almost always included in the sample metadata. Where HLA class I and class II types were available, the types were taken from metadata supplied by the sample provider, not from assay-based typing. Findings and caveats that apply to the study as a whole: How much clinical and demographic metadata was included differed by source and by participant, and the metadata was provided uncurated.

TCRbeta CDR3 regions were amplified from genomic DNA using the immunoSEQ Assay, a bias-controlled multiplex PCR. As for the original processing: The number of nucleated cells in each sample was estimated by amplification of reference gene primers within the assay. To quantify the absolute abundance of each unique TCRbeta CDR3 rearrangement, sequence reads were collapsed and filtered. For each sample, productive Simpson clonality was calculated as the square root of Simpson's diversity index across productive rearrangements. In its TCRdb copy, this immuneACCESS table keeps in-frame sequences only and misses some clones. Where compared with another copy, unresolved V genes explain less than half of these, and the others have no known cause. V and J calls and clone size are as listed in that table; D and trimming were resolved from the DNA. Within this sample are about 240,000 clones, with about 87% of them counted one time only. Under 9% of the sample is in the top ten clones.

In the case of this clone: There is no known antigen for this receptor. No qualities accompany the bases; no much larger clone lies one base away.

Collaborating institutions collected whole blood in K2EDTA tubes following their own protocols. Collaborator samples were shipped for TCRbeta analysis as frozen whole blood, isolated PBMCs, or DNA extracted from either sample type. The sequenced sample was peripheral blood. The TCR comes from a woman aged 70 to 79 with active or convalescent COVID-19.

The DNA sequence follows: TGCAGCGTAGTAACAGGGTTAAACACCATATATTTT. This encodes CSVVTGLNTIYF. The chain is encoded by TRBV29-1 joined to TRBJ1-3; the D gene is possibly TRBD1, with 6 bases matching. According to the germline V gene, CDR1 reads SQVTM and CDR2 reads ANQGSEA. The cysteine opens and the phenylalanine closes a CDR3 of 12 amino acids. The read is trimmed to its CDR3 DNA, 36 bases read in frame from base 1. The trim is 6 bases for V and 6 bases for J, with a gap of 12 bases between the germline ends.